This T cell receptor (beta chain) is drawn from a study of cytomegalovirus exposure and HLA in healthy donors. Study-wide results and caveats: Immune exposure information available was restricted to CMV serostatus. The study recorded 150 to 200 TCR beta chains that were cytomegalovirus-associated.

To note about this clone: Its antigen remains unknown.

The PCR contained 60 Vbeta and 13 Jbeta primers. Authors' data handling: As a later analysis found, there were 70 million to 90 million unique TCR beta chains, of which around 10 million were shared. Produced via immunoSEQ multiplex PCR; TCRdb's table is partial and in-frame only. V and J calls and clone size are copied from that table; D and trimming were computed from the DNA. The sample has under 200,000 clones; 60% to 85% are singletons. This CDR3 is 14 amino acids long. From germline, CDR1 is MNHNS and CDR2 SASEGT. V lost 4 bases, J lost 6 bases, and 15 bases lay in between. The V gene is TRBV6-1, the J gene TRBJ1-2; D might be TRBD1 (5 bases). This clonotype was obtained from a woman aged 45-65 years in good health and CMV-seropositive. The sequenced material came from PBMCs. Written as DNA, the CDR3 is TGTGCCAGCAGTGTTGGTCAGGGAGGGGATGGCTACACCTTC. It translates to CASSVGQGGDGYTF.